The clone carrying this TCR beta chain was counted between two and nine times. Its matching antigen is unknown. CDR1 is MGHDK, CDR2 SYGVNS, per germline. V shed 1 base and J shed 1 base, with 4 bases lying between them. The CDR3 has 13 residues. This sample stems from a study of OX40 agonist ivuxolimab in advanced cancers. This table comes from immunoSEQ multiplex PCR, and its TCRdb copy is limited to in-frame clones, with some not included. The sample has tens of thousands of clones, approximately 80% seen once; the top ten hold around 6.6%. Overall study findings and caveats: In a subset of nonresponders, normalized T-cell clonal expansion was also low. Among the lowest levels of clonal expansion were found in partial responders at 0.1-3.0 mg/kg.

The material sequenced was CD4+ or CD8+ T cells sorted from blood, taken in a trial of the OX40 agonist ivuxolimab. The chain joins TRBV25-1 to TRBJ1-1; no clear D. The source is an adult with an advanced solid tumor such as melanoma, head and neck, liver or kidney cancer. The CDR3 here is CASSEWENTEAFF. CDR3 nucleotides: TGTGCCAGCAGTGAATGGGAGAACACTGAAGCTTTCTTT.